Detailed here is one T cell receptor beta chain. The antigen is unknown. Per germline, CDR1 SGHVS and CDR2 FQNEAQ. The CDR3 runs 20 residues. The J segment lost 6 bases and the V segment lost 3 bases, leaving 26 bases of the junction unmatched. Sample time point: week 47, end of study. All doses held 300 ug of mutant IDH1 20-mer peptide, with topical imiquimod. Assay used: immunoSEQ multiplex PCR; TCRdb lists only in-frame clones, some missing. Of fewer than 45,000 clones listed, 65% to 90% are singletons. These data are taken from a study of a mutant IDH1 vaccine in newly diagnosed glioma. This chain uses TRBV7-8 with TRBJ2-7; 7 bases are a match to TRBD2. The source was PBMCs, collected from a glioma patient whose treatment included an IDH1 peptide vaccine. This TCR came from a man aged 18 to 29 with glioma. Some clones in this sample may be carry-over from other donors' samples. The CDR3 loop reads CASSFAPGGSWTSDNSEQYF. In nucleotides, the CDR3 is TGTGCCAGCAGCTTTGCGCCCGGGGGGTCCTGGACTAGTGACAACTCCGAGCAGTACTTC.